The 25 T cell receptor beta chains presented below share a single source sample, sequenced in a study of CD8 T cells in ankylosing spondylitis. TCRdb redid the calling of the 5' RACE reads with MiXCR, one entry per CDR3 protein. This table holds around 140,000 distinct CDR3 sequences, about an eighth found once. Sequenced material: blood, either unsorted or a sorted T cell fraction (not recorded which). These receptor sequences come from a female donor with ankylosing spondylitis or in good health (not recorded which).

This clonotype showed up just once. The junction departs from the called germline gene at one end, perhaps through a read error. The rearrangement joins TRBV5-1 to TRBJ1-6; D is unresolved. Germline loops: CDR1 SGHRS, CDR2 YFSETQ. This CDR3 is 14 amino acids long. DNA for the CDR3: TGCGCCAGCAGCCCCGGGCAGAGTAATTCATCCCTCCACTTT. Protein: CASSPGQSNSSLHF.

This clonotype was recorded many times. This sequence joins TRBV20-1 and TRBJ2-1, with 8 bases matching TRBD1. V shed 5 bases and J 7 bases; nucleotides not matched to a gene: 16. The germline CDR1 and CDR2 sequences are DFQATT and SNEGSKA (reference sequence). The CDR3 has 16 residues. The CDR3, as DNA: TGCAGTGCTGAGGGAGTCAGGCAGGGGGCGAGGAATGAGCAGTTCTTC. It is translated as CSAEGVRQGARNEQFF.

This clonotype was observed many times. The genes are TRBV7-9 and TRBJ2-4; 10 positions match TRBD1. Losses at the gene ends were 4 bases for V and 6 bases for J; bases not matched to a gene: 6. The CDR3 runs 15 residues. Germline lookup yields CDR1 SEHNR and CDR2 FQNEAQ (reference sequence). CDR3 amino acids: CASSSSGTGANIQYF. CDR3 in DNA: TGTGCCAGCAGCTCCTCCGGGACAGGGGCAAACATTCAGTACTTC.

This clonotype has at least ten counts. The V and J genes are TRBV28 and TRBJ1-1; 7 nucleotides align to TRBD1. The length of the CDR3 is 15 residues. Germline V gene sequence: CDR1 MDHEN, CDR2 SYDVKM. Trimming took 3 bases from V and 5 from J; bases not matched to a gene: 9. CDR3 residues: CASSFGQAGRTEAFF. In nucleotides, the CDR3 is TGTGCCAGCAGTTTCGGACAGGCAGGGAGGACTGAAGCTTTCTTT.

This clonotype has at least ten counts. The chain links TRBV29-1 to TRBJ2-3, with 9 bases aligning to TRBD1. The germline V gene encodes CDR1 SQVTM and CDR2 ANQGSEA. The CDR3 runs 14 residues. V lost 0 bases, J lost 9 bases, and 7 bases stayed unmatched. The CDR3 DNA reads as TGCAGCGTTGAAGATCGGGGACAGGGCGAAACGCAGTATTTT. As protein: CSVEDRGQGETQYF.

V usage is TRBV5-1 and J usage is TRBJ1-5; D uncertain. Germline CDR1 reads SGHRS; CDR2 reads YFSETQ. The CDR3 extends over 13 amino acids. Trimming shortened V by 4 bases and J by 4 bases, and 9 bases separated the two germline ends. This chain's CDR3 is CASSLGLNQPQHF. In DNA form, the CDR3 reads TGCGCCAGCAGCCTGGGTTTGAATCAGCCCCAGCATTTT. Variable domain in full (rest from reference TRBV5-1 and TRBJ1-5): KAGVTQTPRYLIKTRGQQVTLSCSPISGHRSVSWYQQTPGQGLQFLFEYFSETQRNKGNFPGRFSGRQFSNSRSEMNVSTLELGDSALYLCASSLGLNQPQHFGDGTRLSIL.

This clonotype was detected ten times or more. CDR3 residues: CASTNMFGATDTQYF. CDR3 DNA: TGTGCCAGCACCAACATGTTCGGGGCCACAGATACGCAGTATTTT. The chain recombines TRBV6-1 with TRBJ2-3; D may be TRBD1 or TRBD2 (5 bases each). The CDR3 totals 15 residues. Looked up from germline, CDR1 is MNHNS and CDR2 is SASEGT. V was pared by 7 bases and J by 2 bases, with 16 bases between.

This clonotype was detected many times. The V gene is TRBV12-3 or TRBV12-4, the J gene TRBJ1-4, with 9 bases identical to TRBD1. V lost 2 bases and J lost 7; bases outside the gene matches: 5. This CDR3 spans 15 amino acids. This CDR3 is CASSLWGTGSEKLFF. CDR3 nucleotides: TGTGCCAGCAGTTTATGGGGGACAGGGAGTGAAAAACTGTTTTTT.

The table lists this clonotype with many counts. V gene TRBV11-2 combines with J gene TRBJ1-1; 7 bases agree with TRBD1. The CDR3 runs to 15 residues. Trimming removed 6 bases from V and 0 bases from J; junction bases left unmatched: 7. Per germline, CDR1 SGHAT and CDR2 FQNNGV. In DNA, the CDR3 is TGTGCCAGCAGACCCGACAGGGTCTTGAACACTGAAGCTTTCTTT. Its translation: CASRPDRVLNTEAFF.

The sample holds many counts of this clonotype. This chain connects TRBV20-1 to TRBJ2-1; D gene uncertain. Germline lookup yields CDR1 DFQATT and CDR2 SNEGSKA (reference sequence). This CDR3 is 16 amino acids long. V was trimmed by 2 bases and J by 0 bases, leaving 14 bases between them. The CDR3 protein is CSARSSQSSSYNEQFF. The CDR3 nucleotides read TGCAGTGCTAGATCCTCCCAATCGAGCTCCTACAATGAGCAGTTCTTC.

This clonotype was observed many times. This rearrangement joins TRBV10-1 to TRBJ1-1; D gene ambiguous. This CDR3 region has 14 residues. Germline CDR1 is WNHNN and CDR2 is SYGVQD (reference sequence). The ends were cut back, 0 bases at V and 1 base at J, with 6 bases in the middle. CDR3 sequence: CASSESPANTEAFF. The CDR3 nucleotides are TGCGCCAGCAGTGAGTCACCCGCGAACACTGAAGCTTTCTTT.

The J gene is TRBJ1-2, the V gene TRBV7-2; D unclear. The CDR3 covers 16 residues. Germline CDR1 and CDR2: SGHTA and FQGNSA. V was trimmed by 2 bases and J by 5 bases, leaving 18 bases between them. The CDR3 bases are TGTGCCAGCAGCTTATCGACCGGCTTAGTGTCTTATGGCTACACCTTC. Translated: CASSLSTGLVSYGYTF.

The table lists this clonotype with many counts. The CDR3 DNA reads as TGTGCCAGCAGCCAAGAGTGGGCAGATACGCAGTATTTT. Translating it yields CASSQEWADTQYF. This sequence joins TRBV14 and TRBJ2-3; D not certain. The CDR3 length is 13 residues. CDR1 SGHDN and CDR2 FVKESK come from the germline V gene. V gave up 0 bases and J gave up 4 bases, with 5 bases separating them.

This clonotype has ten or more counts. The chain is built from TRBV12-3 or TRBV12-4 and TRBJ2-5, with D maybe TRBD2 (5 bases). CDR3 length equals 13 residues. The V and J ends lost 7 bases and 5 bases respectively, with 14 bases between them. CDR3 nucleotide sequence: TGTGCCAGCACCCTATTCGAGGGCGAGACCCAGTACTTC. Translated, it gives CASTLFEGETQYF.

This clonotype came up many times. The gene calls are TRBV11-2 and TRBJ2-2, with D maybe TRBD2 (5 bases). Trimming pared 4 bases from V and 4 bases from J, leaving 10 bases between. This CDR3 region has 14 residues. Per the germline V gene, CDR1 is SGHAT and CDR2 is FQNNGV. CDR3 protein: CASSSRLSTGELFF. The CDR3 DNA is TGTGCCAGCAGCTCCAGACTAAGCACCGGGGAGCTGTTTTTT.

In its sample, this clonotype was seen many times. The chain joins TRBV12-3 or TRBV12-4 to TRBJ1-1, with 7 positions matching TRBD1. The CDR3 contains 13 residues. The V gene end was trimmed by 7 bases and the J gene end by 2 bases; junction bases not matched to a gene: 4. CDR3: CASIRGRNTEAFF. CDR3 DNA sequence: TGTGCCAGCATCAGGGGGAGAAACACTGAAGCTTTCTTT.

This clonotype was detected many times. The chain is built from TRBV5-1 and TRBJ2-2; either TRBD1 or TRBD2 may supply D (6 bases each). Looked up from germline, CDR1 is SGHRS and CDR2 is YFSETQ. V gave up 2 bases and J gave up 3 bases, with 14 bases separating them. The CDR3 is 16 amino acids. The DNA for the CDR3 is TGCGCCAGCAGCTTTGGTTGGGGGGCCGACACCGGGGAGCTGTTTTTT. Protein: CASSFGWGADTGELFF.

This clonotype was counted ten times or more. V is TRBV7-2 and J is TRBJ2-1; 7 nucleotides line up with TRBD2. With 1 base clipped from V and 2 bases from J, the junction kept 2 bases outside the gene matches. Germline loops: CDR1 SGHTA, CDR2 FQGNSA. The CDR3 is 15 residues long. CDR3 protein: CASSLGAGTYNEQFF. For the CDR3, the DNA is TGTGCCAGCAGCTTAGGAGCGGGAACCTACAATGAGCAGTTCTTC.

This clonotype was observed at least ten times. The CDR3 protein is CSARDIASGSGNDEQYF. Written as DNA, the CDR3 is TGCAGTGCTAGAGATATCGCTAGCGGGAGTGGTAACGACGAGCAGTACTTC. The V call is TRBV20-1, the J call TRBJ2-7, with TRBD2 matching over 10 bases. CDR1 is DFQATT, CDR2 SNEGSKA, per germline (reference sequence). V lost 0 bases to trimming and J lost 5 bases; unmatched junction nucleotides: 13. The CDR3 spans 17 residues.

This clonotype was seen at least ten times. The V and J genes are TRBV28 and TRBJ2-7; D unclear. CDR3 length: 12 amino acids. V was shortened by 5 bases and J by 8 bases, with 13 bases between the two germline ends. Germline CDR1 MDHEN, CDR2 SYDVKM. In DNA, the CDR3 is TGTGCCAGCAGTCCCATCGCCGACAAGCAGTACTTC. Amino acids: CASSPIADKQYF.

The V and J genes are TRBV5-1 and TRBJ2-3; the D gene is possibly TRBD1 (6 bases). Germline CDR1 is SGHRS and CDR2 is YFSETQ. V lost 0 bases and J 2 bases, leaving 10 bases between the germline ends. The CDR3 covers 15 residues. The CDR3 coding sequence is TGCGCCAGCAGCTTGGTGGCAGGGGCCACAGATACGCAGTATTTT. Its protein product is CASSLVAGATDTQYF. Supplemented by reference TRBV5-1 and TRBJ2-3, the full variable domain reads KAGVTQTPRYLIKTRGQQVTLSCSPISGHRSVSWYQQTPGQGLQFLFEYFSETQRNKGNFPGRFSGRQFSNSRSEMNVSTLELGDSALYLCASSLVAGATDTQYFGPGTRLTVL.

This clonotype turned up a few times. The chain links TRBV20-1 to TRBJ2-7, with 7 bases matching TRBD2. The length of the CDR3 is 12 residues. Germline trimming cut 6 bases from V and 7 bases from J; bases unmatched to any gene: 9. Germline V CDR1 and CDR2: DFQATT, SNEGSKA (reference sequence). The CDR3 nucleotides are TGCAGTGCAGGCGGGAGTCCTAGAGAGCAGTACTTC. Translation: CSAGGSPREQYF.

A few counts support this clonotype. This sequence joins TRBV11-2 and TRBJ2-1; D not certain. CDR3 length: 11 residues. Germline V lookup: CDR1 SGHAT, CDR2 FQNNGV. Trimming stripped 3 bases from V and 8 bases from J, with 5 bases between. Written as DNA, the CDR3 is TGTGCCAGCAGCTTGTATTATGAGCAGTTCTTC. This translates into CASSLYYEQFF. Supplemented by reference TRBV11-2 and TRBJ2-1, the full variable domain reads EAGVAQSPRYKIIEKRQSVAFWCNPISGHATLYWYQQILGQGPKLLIQFQNNGVVDDSQLPKDRFSAERLKGVDSTLKIQPAKLEDSAVYLCASSLYYEQFFGPGTRLTVL.

As regards this clonotype: A read error may be the cause here, since a much bigger clone is one base away. The chain couples TRBV20-1 to TRBJ2-1; 11 bases fit TRBD2. CDR1 is DFQATT, CDR2 SNEGSKA, per germline (reference sequence). The length of the CDR3 is 15 residues. V shed 3 bases and J 6 bases; nucleotides not matched to a gene: 7. The CDR3 reads CSASPGLAVCNEQFF. CDR3 sequence (DNA): TGCAGTGCTAGCCCGGGACTAGCGGTTTGCAATGAGCAGTTCTTC.

This clonotype was picked up many times. The chain recombines TRBV14 with TRBJ2-3; D call uncertain. This CDR3 has 15 amino acids. The germline V gene encodes CDR1 SGHDN and CDR2 FVKESK. Trimming stripped 4 bases from V and 0 bases from J, with 11 bases between. In nucleotides, the CDR3 is TGTGCCAGCAGCCCCCCCACCCACAGCACAGATACGCAGTATTTT. This codes for CASSPPTHSTDTQYF.